Below, 27 T cell receptor beta chains from the same sample are listed, as sequenced in a study of long-term antiretroviral therapy in people with HIV. Samples were assayed with immunoSEQ v3.0 at survey level. TCRdb's table, derived via immunoSEQ multiplex PCR, lists solely in-frame clones and lacks some. This sample yields about 22,000 clones, of which approximately 84% are seen a single time; 3.5% to 5.5% belongs to the top ten. Here the sequenced sample was unsorted PBMCs, taken 5.9 years after starting antiretroviral therapy. The receptors come from a man aged 30 to 45 with HIV.

The table lists this clone with a few counts. This chain joins TRBV19 and TRBJ1-5; D call uncertain. V lost 9 bases and J 2 bases, leaving 8 bases between the germline ends. Germline values: CDR1 LNHDA, CDR2 SQIVND (reference sequence). There are 12 residues in the CDR3. CDR3 residues: CASDSGNQPQHF. The CDR3 DNA follows: TGTGCCAGCGACTCCGGCAATCAGCCCCAGCATTTT.

By share of the sample, this clone is medium-sized (0.01 to 0.1%). The chain combines TRBV4-2 with TRBJ2-3, with TRBD2 identical over 9 bases. Per the germline V gene, CDR1 is LGHNA and CDR2 is YNFKEQ. Trimming took 7 bases from V and 4 from J; bases not matched to a gene: 3. The CDR3 totals 13 residues. In DNA, the CDR3 is TGTGCCAGCACGGGCGGGGGGGCAGATACGCAGTATTTT. Protein sequence: CASTGGGADTQYF.

This chain connects TRBV7-9 to TRBJ1-1, with 7 bases that match TRBD1. Germline V gives CDR1 SEHNR, CDR2 FQNEAQ (reference sequence). J gave up 3 bases and V 5 bases, and 6 bases lay outside the gene matches. The CDR3 covers 14 residues. CDR3: CASSGRGADTEAFF. CDR3 DNA: TGTGCCAGCAGCGGCAGGGGGGCGGACACTGAAGCTTTCTTT.

The chain has TRBV7-9 and TRBJ2-1; TRBD2 is a possible D gene (6 bases). CDR3 length: 15 residues. The germline gives CDR1 SEHNR, CDR2 FQNEAQ (reference sequence). The germline V and J ends were trimmed by 4 bases and 1 base, with 11 bases remaining between them. The CDR3 here is CASSSTGLSYNEQFF. The DNA for the CDR3 is TGTGCCAGCAGCTCTACGGGACTTTCCTACAATGAGCAGTTCTTC.

The V gene is TRBV28, the J gene TRBJ2-1; D not certain. V was trimmed by 2 bases and J by 7 bases, leaving 0 bases between them. This CDR3 is built from 10 residues. CDR1 is MDHEN, CDR2 SYDVKM, per germline. The DNA for the CDR3 is TGTGCCAGCAGTTTAAATGAGCAGTTCTTC. Translating gives CASSLNEQFF.

The gene calls are TRBV6-1 and TRBJ2-7; D gene ambiguous. The CDR3 extends over 13 amino acids. Germline V gene lookup returns CDR1 MNHNS and CDR2 SASEGT. The V end was cut by 0 bases, the J end by 5 bases, with 8 bases between. In DNA form, the CDR3 reads TGTGCCAGCAGTGAAGCCTTTGAACACGAGCAGTACTTC. This gives the protein CASSEAFEHEQYF.

This clone was detected once. V gene TRBV6-6 combines with J gene TRBJ1-5; D unclear. The V end was cut by 2 bases, the J end by 6 bases, with 11 bases between. The CDR3 sequence is 14 residues long. The germline CDR1 and CDR2 sequences are MNHNY and SVGAGI (reference sequence). The CDR3 DNA is TGTGCCAGCAGTTACGCCCGTGCCCCTCAGCCCCAGCATTTT. Translation gives CASSYARAPQPQHF.

On this clone: Distinct nucleotide sequences in the sample also encode this CDR3. The chain links TRBV2 to TRBJ2-3, with D perhaps matching TRBD2 (5 bases). The V end lost 4 bases, the J end lost 1 base, and 12 bases lay between the germline ends. Germline CDR1 is SNHLY and CDR2 is FYNNEI. The CDR3 loop spans 15 amino acids. The CDR3: CASSGLASGTDTQYF. As DNA, the CDR3 is TGTGCCAGCAGTGGATTAGCGTCCGGCACAGATACGCAGTATTTT.

The chain employs TRBV27 and TRBJ2-1; TRBD1 or TRBD2 may be the D gene (5 bases each). The CDR3 is made up of 17 amino acids. V was shortened by 2 bases and J by 1 base, with 15 bases between the two germline ends. CDR1 is MNHEY, CDR2 SMNVEV, per germline (reference sequence). CDR3 residues: CASSLRGTRDSYNEQFF. The DNA of the CDR3 is TGTGCCAGCAGTTTAAGGGGCACCCGGGATTCCTACAATGAGCAGTTCTTC.

The chain links TRBV9 to TRBJ2-1; D tentatively fits TRBD1 or TRBD2 (5 bases each). Trimming cost V 4 bases and J 10 bases, with 12 bases left between them. The CDR3 length is 12 residues. The germline gives CDR1 SGDLS, CDR2 YYNGEE. Here the CDR3 reads CASSPSWGEQFF. The CDR3 nucleotides read TGTGCCAGCAGCCCCTCGTGGGGGGAGCAGTTCTTC.

This clone was recorded a few times. The chain is built from TRBV7-8 and TRBJ1-2, with D unclear. The CDR3 is made up of 13 amino acids. Trimming took off 3 bases at V and 4 bases at J, with 9 bases between the two ends. Germline V gene sequence: CDR1 SGHVS, CDR2 FQNEAQ. The CDR3 loop is CASSLAGSYGYTF. CDR3 nucleotide sequence: TGTGCCAGCAGCTTGGCAGGATCCTATGGCTACACCTTC.

This clone occurred once. The chain's CDR3 is CASRPRGRSTDTQYF. The CDR3 DNA reads TGCGCCAGCAGGCCACGGGGACGGAGCACAGATACGCAGTATTTT. The V call is TRBV5-1, the J call TRBJ2-3; D possibly matches TRBD1 or TRBD2 (5 bases each). V shed 5 bases and J shed 0 bases, with 13 bases lying between them. The CDR3 is 15 amino acids. CDR1 is SGHRS and CDR2 is YFSETQ in the germline V gene.

The CDR3 sequence is CASSQGAQGRETQYF. In DNA form, the CDR3 reads TGTGCCAGCAGCCAAGGGGCCCAGGGGCGAGAGACCCAGTACTTC. This rearrangement joins TRBV4-2 to TRBJ2-5, with a possible D match to TRBD1 (6 bases). The CDR3 length is 15 residues. Looked up from germline, CDR1 is LGHNA and CDR2 is YNFKEQ. Trimming pared 1 base from V and 4 bases from J, leaving 13 bases between.

This chain joins TRBV28 and TRBJ2-7, with 12 bases identical to TRBD2. Germline assignment: CDR1 MDHEN and CDR2 SYDVKM. The length of the CDR3 is 19 residues. The V gene end was trimmed by 5 bases and the J gene end by 4 bases; junction bases not matched to a gene: 18. CDR3 DNA sequence: TGTGCCAGCAGTCTCACCGTCCCCAGACTAGCGGGAGTATTGTACGAGCAGTACTTC. Its protein product is CASSLTVPRLAGVLYEQYF.

V is TRBV10-3 and J is TRBJ2-1, with 9 nucleotides matching TRBD2. The CDR3 has 14 residues. With 6 bases clipped from V and 3 bases from J, the junction kept 3 bases outside the gene matches. From germline, CDR1 is ENHRY and CDR2 SYGVKD. The CDR3 DNA reads TGTGCCATCAGCGTAGCGGGGGACTACAATGAGCAGTTCTTC. Its translation: CAISVAGDYNEQFF.

This chain uses TRBV5-1 with TRBJ1-1; TRBD1 aligns across 7 bases. CDR3 length: 15 residues. Trimming removed 2 bases from V and 0 bases from J; junction bases left unmatched: 4. In germline, CDR1 is SGHRS, CDR2 YFSETQ. The CDR3 region is CASSFEGALNTEAFF. In nucleotides, the CDR3 is TGCGCCAGCAGCTTCGAGGGGGCCCTGAACACTGAAGCTTTCTTT.

A few counts support this clone. V is TRBV19 and J is TRBJ1-5, with a possible D match to TRBD1 (6 bases). In germline, CDR1 is LNHDA, CDR2 SQIVND (reference sequence). Trimming cost V 7 bases and J 2 bases, with 12 bases left between them. The length of the CDR3 is 14 residues. CDR3 in amino acids: CASNDRRGNQPQHF. The DNA of the CDR3 is TGTGCCAGTAATGACAGGCGGGGCAATCAGCCCCAGCATTTT.

The chain combines TRBV30 with TRBJ2-7; TRBD2 is a possible D gene (6 bases). V dropped 2 bases and J dropped 6 bases, with 17 bases sitting between them. Per the germline V gene, CDR1 is GTSNPN and CDR2 is SVGIG (reference sequence). The CDR3 runs 14 residues. The CDR3 DNA reads as TGTGCCTGGAGTAACGGGGGTAGTAGCGTCGAGCAGTACTTC. Translating gives CAWSNGGSSVEQYF.

In its sample, this clone was seen once. The V and J genes are TRBV10-3 and TRBJ1-5; 8 positions agree with TRBD1. Germline values: CDR1 ENHRY, CDR2 SYGVKD. The CDR3 runs 14 residues. After removal of 5 bases from V and 11 bases from J, the junction contained 11 bases not matched to a gene. CDR3 sequence: CAISNTGGGLTQHF. CDR3 DNA sequence: TGTGCCATCAGTAACACAGGGGGGGGTCTGACCCAGCATTTT.

The CDR3 loop is CASSVAAGAYNSPLHF. In DNA form, the CDR3 reads TGTGCCAGCAGCGTAGCGGCAGGGGCTTATAATTCACCCCTCCACTTT. The chain combines TRBV9 with TRBJ1-6, with TRBD1 as a possible D gene (6 bases). The germline V and J ends were trimmed by 0 bases and 4 bases, with 11 bases remaining between them. CDR1 and CDR2 (germline): SGDLS, YYNGEE. The CDR3 length is 16 residues.

V is TRBV11-2 and J is TRBJ2-7, with 11 bases fitting TRBD2. The CDR3 loop spans 16 amino acids. Germline V gene data show CDR1 as SGHAT and CDR2 as FQNNGV. After removal of 3 bases from V and 5 bases from J, the junction contained 9 bases not matched to a gene. The CDR3 DNA reads TGTGCCAGCAGCTTGGAGGGACTAGCGGTTCAGAACGAGCAGTACTTC. Amino acid sequence: CASSLEGLAVQNEQYF.

This clone was observed a handful of times. The V gene is TRBV11-2, the J gene TRBJ1-2, with D possibly matching TRBD1 (5 bases). The CDR3 has 15 amino acids. Trimming stripped 9 bases from V and 4 bases from J, with 21 bases between. CDR1 and CDR2 from the germline V gene are SGHAT and FQNNGV. This CDR3 reads CASRGDGDPRYGYTF. The CDR3 DNA is TGTGCCAGTCGCGGGGACGGCGACCCTCGCTATGGCTACACCTTC.

V usage is TRBV7-9 and J usage is TRBJ2-5; the match to TRBD2 covers 8 bases. Unmatched junction bases numbered 8, after V lost 3 bases and J lost 2 bases. This CDR3 is built from 16 residues. Germline V lookup: CDR1 SEHNR, CDR2 FQNEAQ (reference sequence). The CDR3 here is CASSFNAGGVQETQYF. In DNA, the CDR3 is TGTGCCAGCAGCTTCAACGCGGGAGGAGTACAAGAGACCCAGTACTTC.

This clone was counted between two and nine times. The gene calls are TRBV4-1 and TRBJ2-1; tentatively, D is TRBD1 or TRBD2 (5 bases each). Germline CDR1 reads MGHRA; CDR2 reads YSYEKL. V dropped 4 bases and J dropped 4 bases, with 14 bases sitting between them. The CDR3 has 15 residues. The CDR3 DNA reads as TGCGCCAGCAGCCGTCTCGGGGACGGATACAATGAGCAGTTCTTC. Protein sequence: CASSRLGDGYNEQFF.

The chain couples TRBV5-4 to TRBJ2-1; D is unclear. Deletions cut 1 base from V and 7 bases from J, with 6 bases between. This CDR3 is 12 amino acids long. Looked up from germline, CDR1 is SGHNT and CDR2 is YYREEE (reference sequence). The CDR3: CASSLRRNEQFF. DNA of the CDR3: TGTGCCAGCAGCTTGAGAAGGAATGAGCAGTTCTTC.

The gene calls are TRBV20-1 and TRBJ2-7, with unresolved D. Trimming took 7 bases from V and 5 from J, leaving 12 bases between them. Germline V CDR1 and CDR2: DFQATT, SNEGSKA (reference sequence). The CDR3 length is 11 residues. The CDR3 DNA is TGCAGTGTTGGCAGACGTGACGAGCAGTACTTC. Amino acids: CSVGRRDEQYF.

The J gene is TRBJ2-7, the V gene TRBV5-5, with unresolved D. The CDR3 loop spans 13 amino acids. CDR1 is SGHKS, CDR2 YYEKEE, per germline (reference sequence). Trimming took off 1 base at V and 3 bases at J, with 8 bases between the two ends. CDR3 loop: CASSLSPSYEQYF. CDR3 DNA sequence: TGTGCCAGCAGCTTGTCCCCCAGCTACGAGCAGTACTTC.